This TCR beta chain was profiled in a study of radiation and T cells in renal cell carcinoma (dated by TCRdb to 2020 to 2021). Looking at the study overall: In total, approximately 54 samples, comprising some 25 tumors and around 27 peripheral blood samples, were subjected to TCR beta sequencing. Across all 53 samples, 4 million or so unique CDR3 nucleotide sequences encoding around 2.8 million unique CDR3 amino acid sequences were identified.

The CDR3 measures 16 amino acids from cysteine to phenylalanine. This entry keeps only the CDR3 DNA: 48 bases, framed from base 1. The germline V gene sets CDR1 to MDHEN and CDR2 to SYDVKM. The V end gives up 1 base and the J end 7 bases, leaving 6 bases in the junction not matched to a gene. About this clone: Its antigen remains unidentified. No base quality information exists; no much larger clone differs at one position.

What the work shows at the level of the full study, not this receptor alone: Intratumoral heterogeneity went uncaptured because the only tumor material available was small regions of approximately 0.96 g. Because pretreatment tumor biopsies were not available, the study could not determine whether clonotypes were already present within the tumor at baseline. In blood, the top tumor clonotypes increased between baseline and 2 weeks post-radiation and then shrank by 4 weeks, which suggests that tumor-resident clones expanded only transiently. Compared with control tumors, irradiated tumors had a greater number of dominant CDR3 motifs, and those motifs took up a bigger portion of the repertoire. TCR clonality was higher in irradiated tumors than in controls, as the top 100 clonotypes made up an average of about 54% of the repertoire in irradiated tumors compared with about 40% in nephrectomy-only tumors. Because the trial had a single-armed design, the trial could not examine how radiation dose or scheduling affected the TCR repertoire.

The immunoSEQ kit was used, according to the manufacturer's recommendations, to generate TCR beta libraries from genomic DNA. To prepare the libraries, a first multiplex PCR with proprietary primers was run, followed by a second PCR that added unique barcodes, and a bead cleanup was done after each round. Each sample batch included a kit-provided positive control reaction and a negative control reaction. The final libraries were assessed on an Agilent 4200 TapeStation D1000 ScreenTape, pooled by volume, and quantified by qPCR. Sequencing was performed on an Illumina NextSeq500 with a MidOutput 150-cycle cartridge, and 156 Read1 and 15 Index1 cycles were run with kit custom primers. The pooled library was loaded at roughly 0.94 pM with an approximately 20% PhiX control spike-in. The study's processing was this. Vendor-processed data were analyzed in R, with a clonotype defined as all T cells sharing the same CDR3 nucleotide sequence. For clone abundance analyses, frequencies were normalized to the 10,000 most abundant clones in each sample. Public T cell clones, which averaged fewer than five per sample, were excluded before analysis. The dominant motif analysis was done with ImmunoMap using the PAM10 matrix, a gap penalty of 30, and a homology threshold of 0.3, and motifs with a cumulative frequency of at least 0.01 were considered dominant. Tumor-enriched and baseline blood-enriched clonotypes were defined by at least a 32-fold difference in abundance between compartments. Similarity between tumor and blood repertoires was quantified using the Baroni-Urbani and Buser coefficient, and groups were compared with two-tailed Wilcoxon tests in R. TCRdb obtained this table from immuneACCESS and retained in-frame rearrangements with V and J assigned. These tables miss some clones; where compared with another copy, unresolved V genes account for less than half of the shortfall, and the remainder is unexplained. V and J calls and clone size are copied from that table; D and trimming were computed from the DNA. This sample gives around 15,000 clones in total; around 65% of them show up just once. Roughly 29% of the sample goes to the ten largest clones.

According to the study, the label for this sample's time point signals: tumor resected at nephrectomy. Taken with the paper, the label for treatment or condition translates to: 15 Gy SBRT to primary tumor, nephrectomy 4 weeks later. Samples were obtained from a clinical trial, in which 15 Gy stereotactic body radiation therapy was delivered to primary renal cell carcinomas and nephrectomy was performed 4 weeks later. All patients had renal cell carcinoma with clear cell pathology. Tumors were dissociated mechanically, digested with collagenase/hyaluronidase at 37 degrees C, processed in gentleMACS C tubes, and stored in liquid nitrogen. Genomic DNA for TCR sequencing was prepared using the QIAamp DNA Blood Mini Kit (Qiagen). Samples were included in the analyses only if all quality control checks were passed.

The sequence was collected from an older woman with renal cell carcinoma. The sequences come from tumor tissue, collected from a patient whose treatment included radiotherapy and nephrectomy. The receptor chain draws on TRBV28 and TRBJ2-7, with 14 middle bases fitting TRBD2. The CDR3 corresponds to CASSLSGLAGDREQYF. In nucleotide form, the sequence is TGTGCCAGCAGTTTATCGGGACTAGCGGGAGATCGAGAGCAGTACTTC.